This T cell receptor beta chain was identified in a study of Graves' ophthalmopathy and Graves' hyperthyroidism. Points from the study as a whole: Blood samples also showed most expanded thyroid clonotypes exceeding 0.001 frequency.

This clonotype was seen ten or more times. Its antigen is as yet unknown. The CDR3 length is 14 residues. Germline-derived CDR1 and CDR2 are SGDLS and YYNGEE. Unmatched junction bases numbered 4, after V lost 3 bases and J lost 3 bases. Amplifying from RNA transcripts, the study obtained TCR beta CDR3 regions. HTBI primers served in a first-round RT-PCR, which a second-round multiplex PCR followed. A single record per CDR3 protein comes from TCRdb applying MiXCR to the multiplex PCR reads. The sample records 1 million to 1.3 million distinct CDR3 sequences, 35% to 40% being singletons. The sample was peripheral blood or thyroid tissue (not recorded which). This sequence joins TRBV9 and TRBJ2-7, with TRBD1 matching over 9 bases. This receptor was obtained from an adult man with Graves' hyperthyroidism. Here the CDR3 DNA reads TGTGCCAGCAGCGAACAGGGGGCCCACTACGAGCAGTACTTC. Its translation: CASSEQGAHYEQYF.